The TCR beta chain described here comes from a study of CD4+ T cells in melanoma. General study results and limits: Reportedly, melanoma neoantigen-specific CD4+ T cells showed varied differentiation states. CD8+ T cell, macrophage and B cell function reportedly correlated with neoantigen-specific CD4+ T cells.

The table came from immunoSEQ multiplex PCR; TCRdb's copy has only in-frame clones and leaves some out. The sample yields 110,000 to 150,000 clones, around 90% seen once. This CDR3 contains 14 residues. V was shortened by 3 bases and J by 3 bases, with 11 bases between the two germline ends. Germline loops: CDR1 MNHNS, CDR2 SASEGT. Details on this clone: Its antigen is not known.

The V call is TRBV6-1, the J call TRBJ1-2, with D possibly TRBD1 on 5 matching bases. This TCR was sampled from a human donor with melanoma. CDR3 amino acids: CASSEGRAYYGYTF. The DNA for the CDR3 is TGTGCCAGCAGTGAGGGACGGGCTTACTATGGCTACACCTTC.